This TCR beta chain appears in the sequencing data of a study of blood T cell repertoires in COVID-19. Method: immunoSEQ multiplex PCR; TCRdb's copy keeps in-frame clones and lacks some. This table has roughly 130,000 clones, about 87% appearing once. The CDR3 totals 16 residues. CDR1 and CDR2 (germline): LGHDT, YNNKEL (reference sequence). V lost 4 bases to trimming and J lost 1 base; unmatched junction nucleotides: 5. Sequenced material: peripheral blood. This sequence joins TRBV3-1 (or the pseudogene TRBV3-2) and TRBJ2-1; TRBD2 matches at 9 bases. This clonotype was obtained from a woman aged 60-75 years with acute or convalescent COVID-19. The CDR3: CASSRGSGRSYNEQFF. The CDR3 DNA reads TGTGCCAGCAGCCGCGGTAGCGGGAGATCCTACAATGAGCAGTTCTTC.